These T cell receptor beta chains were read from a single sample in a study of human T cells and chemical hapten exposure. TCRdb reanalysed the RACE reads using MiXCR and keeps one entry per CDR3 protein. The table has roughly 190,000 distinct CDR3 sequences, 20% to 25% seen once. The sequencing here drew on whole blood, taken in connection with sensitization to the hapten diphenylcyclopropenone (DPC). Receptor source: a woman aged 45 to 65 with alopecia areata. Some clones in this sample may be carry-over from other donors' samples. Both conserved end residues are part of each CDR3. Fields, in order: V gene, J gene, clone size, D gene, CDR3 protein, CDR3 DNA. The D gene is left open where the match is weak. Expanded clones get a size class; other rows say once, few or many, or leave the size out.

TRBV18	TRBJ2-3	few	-	CASSPILRGSTDTQYF	TGTGCCAGCTCACCAATCTTACGCGGGAGCACAGATACGCAGTATTTT
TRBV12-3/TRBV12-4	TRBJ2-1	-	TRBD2	CASSFRLAGVSVFF	TGTGCCAGCAGTTTTAGGCTAGCGGGAGTAAGTGTGTTCTTC
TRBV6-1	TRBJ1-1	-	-	CASSVEGMNTEAFF	TGTGCCAGCAGTGTAGAGGGTATGAACACTGAAGCTTTCTTT
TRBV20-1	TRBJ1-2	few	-	CSAIDLDLRDGYTF	TGCAGTGCGATCGATTTAGACCTTAGGGACGGCTACACCTTC
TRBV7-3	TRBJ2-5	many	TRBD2	CASSLVAGEQETQYF	TGTGCCAGCAGCTTAGTAGCGGGAGAGCAAGAGACCCAGTACTTC
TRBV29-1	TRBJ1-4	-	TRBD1	CSVRTGYSEKLFF	TGCAGCGTCAGGACAGGGTACAGTGAAAAACTGTTTTTT
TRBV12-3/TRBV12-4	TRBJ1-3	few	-	CASTLISGNTIYF	TGTGCCAGCACTCTGATCTCTGGAAACACCATATATTTT
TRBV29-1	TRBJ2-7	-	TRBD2	CSVAGLAGHYEQYF	TGCAGCGTGGCTGGACTAGCGGGGCACTACGAGCAGTACTTC
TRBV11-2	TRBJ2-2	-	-	CASSPPTVFTGELFF	TGTGCCAGCAGCCCCCCCACAGTGTTCACCGGGGAGCTGTTTTTT
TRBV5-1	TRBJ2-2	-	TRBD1	CASSFRQGQGRTGELFF	TGCGCCAGCAGCTTCCGACAAGGACAGGGACGGACCGGGGAGCTGTTTTTT
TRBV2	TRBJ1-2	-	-	CASSEEVNYGYAF	TGTGCCAGCAGTGAAGAGGTTAACTATGGCTACGCCTTC
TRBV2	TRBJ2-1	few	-	CASVGTGQFF	TGTGCCAGCGTTGGGACGGGGCAGTTCTTC